This T cell receptor beta chain was identified in a study of shared clonotypes between healthy human individuals. Sequenced by immunoSEQ multiplex PCR; TCRdb stores in-frame clones only, minus some. The repertoire holds roughly 2.5 million clones, with around nine tenths as singletons. Trimming stripped 1 base from V and 6 bases from J, with 7 bases between. Looked up from germline, CDR1 is SGHAT and CDR2 is FQNNGV. This CDR3 has 14 residues. Partitioning of CD4+ cells yielded a CD45RA+ naive subset and a CD45RA-negative memory subset. The source material was naive CD4+ T cells sorted from blood. Subset in this sample: CD45RA+ positively selected. This clonotype was obtained from a man younger than 30 in good health. This chain links TRBV11-2 with TRBJ1-6; no clear D gene. CDR3 residues: CASSLGAINSPLHF. CDR3 bases: TGTGCCAGCAGCTTAGGAGCTATTAATTCACCCCTCCACTTT. Full variable domain (outside the CDR3, taken from reference TRBV11-2 and TRBJ1-6): EAGVAQSPRYKIIEKRQSVAFWCNPISGHATLYWYQQILGQGPKLLIQFQNNGVVDDSQLPKDRFSAERLKGVDSTLKIQPAKLEDSAVYLCASSLGAINSPLHFGNGTRLTVT.